The TCR beta chain under discussion was sequenced for a study of shared clonotypes between healthy human individuals. Deletions cut 4 bases from V and 10 bases from J, with 11 bases between. Germline V gene lookup returns CDR1 WSHSY and CDR2 SAAADI. The CDR3 consists of 12 residues. A word on this clone: What it binds is unknown.

Findings and caveats of the study: Non-shared clonotypes had lower generation probabilities than those shared by all four donors. Sorted-subset samples were not fully sequenced, rarefaction indicated.

Profiling relied on immunoSEQ multiplex PCR, and the TCRdb table lists in-frame clones only, not all of them. Counted here are roughly 2.6 million clones, approximately 94% occurring once; the ten biggest clones make up about 0.13%. Source material: naive CD4+ T cells sorted from blood. The subset denotes: CD45RA+ positively selected. This clonotype was obtained from a man between 18 and 29 years old in good health. The chain recombines TRBV10-2 with TRBJ2-1; no firm D call. The DNA of the CDR3 is TGCGCCAGCAGTGTACAAATTGGGGAGCAGTTCTTC. Residues: CASSVQIGEQFF.